The rows below give T cell receptor beta chains drawn from one sample of a study of blood T cells in healthy people across ages. In TCRdb, the 5' RACE reads were re-called with MiXCR into one record per CDR3 protein. The sample contains about 1.6 million distinct CDR3 sequences, roughly 30% of which appear only once. Sample: blood. The receptor source for this set is a woman in her 30s in good health. Both conserved end residues are part of each CDR3. Fields, in order: V gene, J gene, clone size, D gene, CDR3 DNA, CDR3 protein. D genes are given only for firm matches. Size is stated for part of the rows, as once, few or many counts, or as a class when the clone is expanded.

TRBV3-1	TRBJ2-1	few	.	TGTGCCAGCAGCCAAGATCTTGTGTTAGGGGACTGGCGGCGCAGTGAGCAGTTCTTC	CASSQDLVLGDWRRSEQFF
TRBV3-1	TRBJ2-7	.	TRBD1	TGTGCCAGCAGCCTCGGGACAGGGAGAATATCCTACGAGCAGTACTTC	CASSLGTGRISYEQYF
TRBV14	TRBJ2-5	.	.	TGTGCCGGCAGCCCCCCCCGGAGAGAGACCCAGTACTTC	CAGSPPRRETQYF
TRBV7-9	TRBJ2-7	few	.	TGTGCCAGCAGCGCCAAGGGAACGGCCCTAGGGGAGCAGTACTTC	CASSAKGTALGEQYF
TRBV5-1	TRBJ2-7	.	.	TGCGCCAGCAGCTTGAGGGCCCCTGGATACGAGCAGTACTTC	CASSLRAPGYEQYF
TRBV7-2	TRBJ2-7	many	.	TGTGCCAGCAGCCAAGGGGGGGGAAGCATGTACTTC	CASSQGGGSMYF
TRBV12-3/TRBV12-4	TRBJ1-6	.	TRBD1	TGTGCCAGCAGAAAACTCGGGACAGCAAATTCACCCCTCCACTTT	CASRKLGTANSPLHF
TRBV20-1	TRBJ2-1	few	.	TGCAGTGCTAGACAGACTTACGGGGTCGGAGAACAGTTCTTC	CSARQTYGVGEQFF
TRBV7-3	TRBJ2-3	.	.	TGTGCCAGCAGCCGTTGGGGAGTCGCAGATACGCAGTATTTT	CASSRWGVADTQYF
TRBV12-3/TRBV12-4	TRBJ2-1	.	.	TGTGCCAGCAGTTTAGATCCCCTAGTTACCTCCTACAATAAGCAGTTCTTC	CASSLDPLVTSYNKQFF
TRBV12-3/TRBV12-4	TRBJ2-3	few	TRBD1	TGTGCCAGCAGCCGGGGACAGGGGTTCACAGATACGCAGTATTTT	CASSRGQGFTDTQYF
TRBV12-3/TRBV12-4	TRBJ1-1	.	.	TGTGCCAGCATCGCAGCGGGGAACACTGAAGCTTTCTTT	CASIAAGNTEAFF
TRBV29-1	TRBJ2-5	many	.	TGCAGCGTTGAAAGCATCTCGTACCAAGAGACCCAGTACTTC	CSVESISYQETQYF